This section outlines one T cell receptor beta chain sequence together with its context. Its antigen remains unidentified. The read terminates 3 residues before the CDR3 end, so the remaining end is supplied by the germline J gene. This specimen comes from a study of T cells in women clearing cervical HPV infection. Findings and limits, study-wide: TRBV6-7 abundance was lower in cases than controls (around 0.11% versus 0.15%).

In germline, CDR1 is GTSNPN, CDR2 SVGIG (reference sequence). V lost 0 bases and J 5 bases, leaving 17 bases between the germline ends. The CDR3 totals 17 residues. TCRdb's copy holds only in-frame clones and misses some; the assay was immunoSEQ multiplex PCR. This sample's table has tens of thousands of clones. The chain has TRBV30 and TRBJ1-6; D not resolved. Sequencing was done on a sample of blood buffy coat. This TCR came from a woman aged 18 to 75 with a cervical HPV16 infection that either progressed to CIN3+ or cleared (not recorded which). CDR3 loop: CAWSVFEGSWNNSPLHF. The CDR3 bases that were read are TGTGCCTGGAGTGTTTTTGAGGGCAGTTGGAATAATTCACCC.